This paragraph reports one T cell receptor beta chain. Its cognate antigen has yet to be identified. Nothing much larger sits one base from this clone, and base qualities are not available. This sample is part of a study of CD8 T cells in Susac syndrome (dated 2019 in TCRdb). About the investigation overall: Whether CD8+ T cell activation and differentiation in Susac syndrome was antigen driven was tested using repertoire sequencing. The clonality of the CD8+ T cell repertoire was compared across approximately eleven healthy donors, 14 Susac syndrome patients and under 17 multiple sclerosis patients.

RNA was extracted with the RNeasy kit and about 0.45 to 1 ug was reverse transcribed using random hexamers. TCR beta CDR3 regions were amplified with the immunoSEQ multiplex PCR assay covering 54 Vbeta and 13 Jbeta segments. PCR amplification bias was corrected using a synthetic template baseline for primer optimization and computational correction. For the original study's pipeline: Reads were annotated to V, D and J genes according to IMGT and were analyzed with immunoSEQ Analyzer, with only productive sequences retained. Clonality was computed as one minus Shannon entropy normalized by log2 of the number of productive unique sequences. Public and private clones were assessed among the 100 most prevalent clones of each patient and control. Clones were defined as Susac-specific if absent from the healthy and MS cohorts, from around 1,000 published viral clones and from other ImmuneACCESS disease sequences. TCRdb trimmed public reads at Q25 via fastp, called clones via MiXCR and kept in-frame beta chains. Identical CDR3 proteins give one entry, which carries the most common genes and DNA. The V and J calls and clone size come from TCRdb's table, not from the authors' own analysis. The sample contains 250,000 to 350,000 distinct CDR3 sequences, roughly 81% of them found a single time. Jointly, the top ten make up approximately 0.11% of the sample.

V and J are truncated by 1 base and 4 bases respectively, leaving an intervening sequence of 15 bases. Per the germline V gene (reference sequence), LGHDT is the CDR1 and YNNKEL is the CDR2. There are 16 amino acids in the CDR3, from cysteine to phenylalanine inclusive. Only the CDR3 region is kept as DNA, spanning 48 bases read in frame from base 1. What the authors observed across the whole study: The number of individuals in the TCR sequencing and HLA analysis was acknowledged as relatively small.

Peripheral blood CD8+ and CD4+ T cells from healthy donors, Susac syndrome patients and multiple sclerosis patients were profiled using high-throughput TCR beta sequencing. The multiple sclerosis controls were treatment-naive patients who had stable or active relapsing-remitting disease and met the revised McDonald criteria. Bulk CD8+ and CD4+ T cells were purified by magnetic negative isolation, while CD8+ TEMRA cells were enriched using FACS. Blood was collected in EDTA tubes and processed within 24 hours, with PBMCs isolated through density gradient centrifugation. PBMCs intended for TCR sequencing were cryopreserved in liquid nitrogen and thawed later in a water bath at 37 degrees C. A purity of at least 90% was achieved for sorted or isolated CD4+, CD8+ and CD8+ TEMRA cells.

The specimen sequenced was CD8+ T cells from PBMCs. This TCR was sampled from a human donor with multiple sclerosis. The chain is encoded by TRBV3-1 joined to TRBJ2-3; the D gene could be TRBD1 or TRBD2, each one agreeing over 5 bases. The nucleotide sequence is TGTGCCAGCAGCCAAGTTACCCGGGGCGCCGCAGATACGCAGTATTTT. Its protein product is CASSQVTRGAADTQYF.